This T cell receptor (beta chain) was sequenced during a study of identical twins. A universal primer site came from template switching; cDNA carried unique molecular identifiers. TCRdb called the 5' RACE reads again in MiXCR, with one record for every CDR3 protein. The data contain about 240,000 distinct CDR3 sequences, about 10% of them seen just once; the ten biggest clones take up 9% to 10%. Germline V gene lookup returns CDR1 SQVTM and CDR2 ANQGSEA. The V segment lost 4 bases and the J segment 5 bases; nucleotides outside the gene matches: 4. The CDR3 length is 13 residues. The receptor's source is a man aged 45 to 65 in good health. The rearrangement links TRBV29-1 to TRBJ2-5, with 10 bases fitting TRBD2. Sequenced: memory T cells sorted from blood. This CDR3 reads CSVGLAGRETQYF. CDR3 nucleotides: TGCAGCGTTGGACTAGCGGGCAGGGAGACCCAGTACTTC.